What follows are 28 T cell receptor beta chains derived from one specimen sequenced in a study of cytomegalovirus exposure and HLA in healthy donors. Use of 60 Vbeta and 13 Jbeta primers characterized the PCR. Produced via immunoSEQ multiplex PCR; TCRdb's table is partial and in-frame only. Counted here are under 200,000 clones, approximately 80% occurring once; the ten biggest clones make up approximately 2.1%. The sequenced sample consisted of PBMCs. These receptors were obtained from a man in his forties or fifties in good health and CMV-seropositive.

J is TRBJ2-3 and V is TRBV29-1; 9 bases map to TRBD1. V lost 3 bases and J lost 3; bases outside the gene matches: 1. Germline assignment: CDR1 SQVTM and CDR2 ANQGSEA. The CDR3 has 13 residues. The CDR3 is CSVDDRGTDTQYF. The DNA of the CDR3 is TGCAGCGTTGATGACAGGGGGACAGATACGCAGTATTTT.

The V gene is TRBV5-6, the J gene TRBJ2-5, with D perhaps TRBD1 (7 bases). The V gene's germline CDR1 is SGHDT and CDR2 YYEEEE. Trimming took off 3 bases at V and 7 bases at J, with 13 bases between the two ends. CDR3 length: 13 residues. CDR3 sequence reads: CASSYNRGGTQYF. The CDR3 DNA reads as TGTGCCAGCAGCTACAACAGGGGAGGGACCCAGTACTTC.

The chain couples TRBV15 to TRBJ2-2; no clear D gene. Germline CDR1 is LNHNV and CDR2 is YYDKDF (reference sequence). Trimming left V 4 bases short and J 6 bases short, with 9 bases between. The CDR3 sequence is 13 residues long. CDR3 loop: CATSIADPGELFF. CDR3 coding DNA: TGTGCCACCAGCATAGCCGACCCCGGGGAGCTGTTTTTT.

The chain carries TRBV5-4 and TRBJ2-5; 7 bases align to TRBD1. V lost 5 bases to trimming and J lost 4 bases; unmatched junction nucleotides: 5. The CDR3 extends over 13 amino acids. The germline gives CDR1 SGHNT, CDR2 YYREEE (reference sequence). The CDR3: CASRSQGVETQYF. As DNA, the CDR3 is TGTGCCAGCAGGAGCCAGGGGGTAGAGACCCAGTACTTC.

The V call is TRBV11-3, the J call TRBJ2-2, with TRBD1 identical over 7 bases. The V and J ends lost 5 bases and 7 bases, in that order; junction bases with no gene match: 7. The length of the CDR3 is 14 residues. The germline V gene has CDR1 SGHNT and CDR2 YENEEA. The CDR3 is CASSTTGLGGELFF. Here the CDR3 DNA reads TGTGCCAGCAGCACGACAGGGCTGGGCGGGGAGCTGTTTTTT.

This chain joins TRBV28 and TRBJ2-7, with D possibly being TRBD1 (5 bases). The CDR3 is 13 amino acids. The germline CDR1 and CDR2 sequences are MDHEN and SYDVKM. The V end was cut by 7 bases, the J end by 3 bases, with 13 bases between. DNA for the CDR3: TGTGCCAGCATTGACAGTTCGGACTACGAGCAGTACTTC. This encodes CASIDSSDYEQYF.

V gene TRBV11-1 combines with J gene TRBJ2-7, with D perhaps TRBD2 (5 bases). CDR3 size: 14 residues. Per germline, CDR1 SGHAT and CDR2 FQDESV (reference sequence). V was shortened by 5 bases and J by 0 bases, with 11 bases between the two germline ends. CDR3 in DNA: TGTGCCAGCAGCATCGGGGTCATCTCCTACGAGCAGTACTTC. As protein: CASSIGVISYEQYF. The variable domain in full, completed from reference TRBV11-1 and TRBJ2-7, reads EAEVAQSPRYKITEKSQAVAFWCDPISGHATLYWYRQILGQGPELLVQFQDESVVDDSQLPKDRFSAERLKGVDSTLKIQPAELGDSAMYLCASSIGVISYEQYFGPGTRLTVT.

The chain couples TRBV15 to TRBJ1-4; TRBD1 is a possible D gene (5 bases). The CDR3 consists of 15 residues. Germline V gene sequence: CDR1 LNHNV, CDR2 YYDKDF (reference sequence). The germline V and J ends were trimmed by 0 bases and 6 bases, with 11 bases remaining between them. The DNA for the CDR3 is TGTGCCACCAGCAGAGATGGGGGGGGATATGAAAAACTGTTTTTT. Encoded protein: CATSRDGGGYEKLFF. The complete variable domain, with remaining parts taken from reference TRBV15 and TRBJ1-4, reads DAMVIQNPRYQVTQFGKPVTLSCSQTLNHNVMYWYQQKSSQAPKLLFHYYDKDFNNEADTPDNFQSRRPNTSFCFLDIRSPGLGDTAMYLCATSRDGGGYEKLFFGSGTQLSVL.

The chain links TRBV10-2 to TRBJ1-1; D is undetermined. The CDR3 is 11 residues long. V was shortened by 4 bases and J by 6 bases, with 6 bases between the two germline ends. Germline CDR1 is WSHSY and CDR2 is SAAADI. CDR3 amino acids: CASSGGAEAFF. CDR3 nucleotides: TGCGCCAGCAGTGGCGGGGCTGAAGCTTTCTTT.

The V gene is TRBV4-2, the J gene TRBJ2-3; D gene unclear. V lost 4 bases to trimming and J lost 0 bases, with 11 bases between them. Germline V gives CDR1 LGHNA, CDR2 YNFKEQ. CDR3 length equals 15 residues. In DNA, the CDR3 is TGTGCCAGCAGCCCTTTGGCCTCCAGCACAGATACGCAGTATTTT. This translates into CASSPLASSTDTQYF.

The chain is built from TRBV4-2 and TRBJ2-2, with TRBD1 identical over 7 bases. V trimming: 4 bases; J trimming: 4 bases; junction bases outside the gene matches: 6. This CDR3 comprises 15 residues. Germline lookup yields CDR1 LGHNA and CDR2 YNFKEQ. CDR3 DNA: TGTGCCAGCAGCCGTTCGGGACAGAGCACCGGGGAGCTGTTTTTT. It is translated as CASSRSGQSTGELFF.

Notes on this clone: The sample contains more than one DNA sequence encoding this CDR3. The chain couples TRBV7-2 to TRBJ1-2, with TRBD1 identical over 10 bases. Germline values: CDR1 SGHTA, CDR2 FQGNSA. The ends lost 5 bases at V and 3 bases at J; junction bases unmatched: 6. CDR3 length: 15 residues. The CDR3 DNA reads as TGTGCCAGCAGCACCAGACAGGGGGCTCACTATGGCTACACCTTC. Translated: CASSTRQGAHYGYTF.

The V and J genes are TRBV7-2 and TRBJ2-3; D remains unclear. Trimming cost V 2 bases and J 2 bases, with 8 bases left between them. The length of the CDR3 is 14 residues. Looked up from germline, CDR1 is SGHTA and CDR2 is FQGNSA. The CDR3 here is CASSLTQLTDTQYF. CDR3 DNA: TGTGCCAGCAGCTTAACTCAACTCACAGATACGCAGTATTTT.

This clone has only one observation. This chain links TRBV7-6 with TRBJ2-3; TRBD2 agrees at 11 bases. V shed 4 bases, J shed 3 bases, and the junction held 0 bases outside the gene matches. The V gene's germline CDR1 is SGHVS and CDR2 FNYEAQ. This CDR3 is built from 14 residues. CDR3 in amino acids: CASSSSGGTDTQYF. CDR3 DNA sequence: TGTGCCAGCAGCTCTAGCGGGGGGACAGATACGCAGTATTTT. Drawing the rest from reference TRBV7-6 and TRBJ2-3, the complete variable domain is GAGVSQSPRYKVTKRGQDVALRCDPISGHVSLYWYRQALGQGPEFLTYFNYEAQQDKSGLPNDRFSAERPEGSISTLTIQRTEQRDSAMYRCASSSSGGTDTQYFGPGTRLTVL.

This rearrangement joins TRBV30 to TRBJ2-7; D possibly corresponds to TRBD1 (5 bases). The germline gives CDR1 GTSNPN, CDR2 SVGIG (reference sequence). The CDR3 runs to 12 residues. V dropped 5 bases and J dropped 6 bases, with 14 bases sitting between them. This chain's CDR3 is CAWQGPELEQYF. The CDR3 nucleotides are TGTGCCTGGCAGGGTCCGGAACTCGAGCAGTACTTC.

The CDR3 nucleotides read TGTGCCAGCAGCTGGGACACGAATCAGCCCCAGCATTTT. It translates to CASSWDTNQPQHF. This sequence joins TRBV7-9 and TRBJ1-5, with a possible D match to TRBD1 (6 bases). CDR1 and CDR2 from the germline V gene are SEHNR and FQNEAQ (reference sequence). This CDR3 region has 13 residues. V shed 4 bases and J shed 4 bases, with 8 bases lying between them.

This clone came up a few times. The same CDR3 also results from other DNA sequences found in this sample. The chain recombines TRBV7-8 with TRBJ1-5, with 9 bases lining up with TRBD1. The V gene end was trimmed by 4 bases and the J gene end by 4 bases; junction bases not matched to a gene: 2. The CDR3 loop spans 14 amino acids. Germline assignment: CDR1 SGHVS and CDR2 FQNEAQ. The CDR3 region has the DNA TGTGCCAGCAGCTCTGGACAGGGGAATCAGCCCCAGCATTTT. Its protein is CASSSGQGNQPQHF.

The chain couples TRBV28 to TRBJ1-2; weak D call: TRBD1 (6 bases). V was pared by 5 bases and J by 3 bases, with 13 bases between. The V gene's germline CDR1 is MDHEN and CDR2 SYDVKM. The CDR3 sequence is 14 residues long. The CDR3 here is CASSPPGTHYGYTF. CDR3 in DNA: TGTGCCAGCAGTCCACCCGGGACACACTATGGCTACACCTTC.

This rearrangement joins TRBV11-2 to TRBJ2-7, with a possible D match to TRBD1 (5 bases). Trimming pared 3 bases from V and 3 bases from J, leaving 9 bases between. This CDR3 has 13 residues. The germline gives CDR1 SGHAT, CDR2 FQNNGV. CDR3 bases: TGTGCCAGCAGCTTGTCAGGGAACTACGAGCAGTACTTC. Translated: CASSLSGNYEQYF.

This chain joins TRBV27 and TRBJ2-1; no clear D. The length of the CDR3 is 13 residues. V was trimmed by 0 bases and J by 9 bases, leaving 9 bases between them. CDR1 MNHEY and CDR2 SMNVEV come from the germline V gene (reference sequence). CDR3 residues: CASSLSTAIEQFF. The CDR3 nucleotides read TGTGCCAGCAGTTTATCTACAGCCATTGAGCAGTTCTTC.

The chain carries TRBV15 and TRBJ2-7; D possibly corresponds to TRBD1 (5 bases). CDR3 size: 13 residues. In germline, CDR1 is LNHNV, CDR2 YYDKDF (reference sequence). V dropped 0 bases and J dropped 6 bases, with 9 bases sitting between them. The CDR3 DNA is TGTGCCACCAGCAGAGATAGCAGGGCCGAGCAGTACTTC. Translating it yields CATSRDSRAEQYF.

The chain is built from TRBV12-5 and TRBJ2-5; 8 nucleotides align to TRBD1. Germline values: CDR1 LGHNT, CDR2 FRNRAP. The CDR3 has 13 amino acids. After removal of 6 bases from V and 6 bases from J, the junction contained 6 bases not matched to a gene. The CDR3 sequence: CASGPDRGQTQYF. The CDR3 DNA reads as TGTGCTAGTGGCCCAGACAGGGGACAGACCCAGTACTTC.

CDR3 DNA: TGTGCCAGCAGCGTAGGAGCCTTTCCGGGGGGCTACACCTTC. It yields the protein CASSVGAFPGGYTF. The V gene is TRBV9, the J gene TRBJ1-2; D call uncertain. V was shortened by 0 bases and J by 8 bases, with 14 bases between the two germline ends. The V gene's germline CDR1 is SGDLS and CDR2 YYNGEE. The CDR3 is 14 amino acids. Full variable domain (outside the CDR3, taken from reference TRBV9 and TRBJ1-2): DSGVTQTPKHLITATGQRVTLRCSPRSGDLSVYWYQQSLDQGLQFLIQYYNGEERAKGNILERFSAQQFPDLHSELNLSSLELGDSALYFCASSVGAFPGGYTFGSGTRLTVV.

The gene calls are TRBV7-7 and TRBJ2-5, with 7 nucleotides matching TRBD1. The CDR3 is made up of 14 amino acids. The germline gives CDR1 SSHAT, CDR2 FNYEAQ (reference sequence). J was trimmed by 5 bases and V by 4 bases; bases with no gene match: 7. CDR3 coding DNA: TGTGCCAGCAGCTCATCCCCCAGGGGGGAGACCCAGTACTTC. The encoded protein is CASSSSPRGETQYF.

CDR3 sequence (DNA): TGTGCCAGCAGTTGGGGGATACAGGGTCCAAACACTGAAGCTTTCTTT. Translating gives CASSWGIQGPNTEAFF. J is TRBJ1-1 and V is TRBV5-4; maybe TRBD1 (6 bases). The CDR3 runs to 16 residues. CDR1 SGHNT and CDR2 YYREEE come from the germline V gene (reference sequence). Trimming removed 5 bases from V and 2 bases from J, with 19 bases in between.

The CDR3 loop is CASSSIGAEAFF. The CDR3 DNA reads as TGTGCCAGCAGCTCCATAGGGGCTGAAGCTTTCTTT. The V and J genes are TRBV5-4 and TRBJ1-1; TRBD1 is a possible D gene (5 bases). V dropped 3 bases and J dropped 6 bases, with 9 bases sitting between them. Germline CDR1 and CDR2: SGHNT and YYREEE (reference sequence). This CDR3 has 12 residues.

The sample holds a few counts of this clone. The V call is TRBV28, the J call TRBJ2-5; a weak D match, TRBD2 (6 bases). The CDR3 is made up of 13 amino acids. Germline lookup yields CDR1 MDHEN and CDR2 SYDVKM. The germline V and J ends were trimmed by 3 bases and 2 bases, with 7 bases remaining between them. The CDR3 bases are TGTGCCAGCAGTTTCGGGACTCAAGAGACCCAGTACTTC. Translated, it gives CASSFGTQETQYF.

The chain uses TRBV4-3 and TRBJ2-3, with 10 bases matching TRBD2. The trim removed 1 base at V and 0 bases at J, leaving 7 bases unmatched. CDR3 length: 18 residues. Germline CDR1 and CDR2: LGHNA and YSLEER. The CDR3 coding sequence is TGCGCCAGCAGCCAAGCTGTCCGGACTAGCGGAAGCACAGATACGCAGTATTTT. It translates to CASSQAVRTSGSTDTQYF.